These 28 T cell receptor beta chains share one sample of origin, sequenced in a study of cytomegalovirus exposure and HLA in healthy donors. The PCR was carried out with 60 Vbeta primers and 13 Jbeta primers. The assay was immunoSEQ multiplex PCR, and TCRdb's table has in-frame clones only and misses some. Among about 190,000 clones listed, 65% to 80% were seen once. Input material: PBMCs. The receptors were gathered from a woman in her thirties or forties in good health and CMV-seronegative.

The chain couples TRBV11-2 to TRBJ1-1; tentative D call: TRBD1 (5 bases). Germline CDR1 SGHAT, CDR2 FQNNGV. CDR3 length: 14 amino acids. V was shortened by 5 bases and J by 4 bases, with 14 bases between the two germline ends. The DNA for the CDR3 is TGTGCCAGCAGCCGCCCGGGACTGGGCACTGAAGCTTTCTTT. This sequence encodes CASSRPGLGTEAFF.

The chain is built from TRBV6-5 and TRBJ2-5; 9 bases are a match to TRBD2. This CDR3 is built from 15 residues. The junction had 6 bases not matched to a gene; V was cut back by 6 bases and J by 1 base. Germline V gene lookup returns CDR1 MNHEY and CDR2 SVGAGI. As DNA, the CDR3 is TGTGCCAGCAGACTTCGACTAGCGGCCCAAGAGACCCAGTACTTC. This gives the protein CASRLRLAAQETQYF.

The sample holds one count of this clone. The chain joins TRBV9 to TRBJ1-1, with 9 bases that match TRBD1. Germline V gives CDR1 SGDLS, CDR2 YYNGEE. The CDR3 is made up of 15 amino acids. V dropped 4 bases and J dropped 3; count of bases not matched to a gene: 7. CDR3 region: CASSQRQGEDTEAFF. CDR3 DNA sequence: TGTGCCAGCAGCCAGCGACAGGGGGAAGACACTGAAGCTTTCTTT.

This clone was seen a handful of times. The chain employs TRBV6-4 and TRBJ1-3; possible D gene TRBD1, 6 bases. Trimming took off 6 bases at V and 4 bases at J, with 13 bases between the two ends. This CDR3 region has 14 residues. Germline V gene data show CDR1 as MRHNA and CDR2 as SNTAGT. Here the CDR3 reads CASREPGQGNTIYF. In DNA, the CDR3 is TGTGCCAGCAGAGAGCCAGGACAGGGAAACACCATATATTTT.

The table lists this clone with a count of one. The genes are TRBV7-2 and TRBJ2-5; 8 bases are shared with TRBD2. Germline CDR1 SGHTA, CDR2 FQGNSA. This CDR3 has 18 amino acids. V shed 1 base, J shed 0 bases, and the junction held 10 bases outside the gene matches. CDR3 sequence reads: CASSLETGGGGYQETQYF. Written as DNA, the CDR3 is TGTGCCAGCAGCTTAGAGACGGGCGGCGGGGGGTACCAAGAGACCCAGTACTTC.

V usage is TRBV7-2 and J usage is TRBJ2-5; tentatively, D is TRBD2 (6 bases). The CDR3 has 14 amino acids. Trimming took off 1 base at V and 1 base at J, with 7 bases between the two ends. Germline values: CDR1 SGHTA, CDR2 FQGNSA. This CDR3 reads CASSLEGGQETQYF. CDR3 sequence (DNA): TGTGCCAGCAGCTTAGAGGGAGGCCAAGAGACCCAGTACTTC.

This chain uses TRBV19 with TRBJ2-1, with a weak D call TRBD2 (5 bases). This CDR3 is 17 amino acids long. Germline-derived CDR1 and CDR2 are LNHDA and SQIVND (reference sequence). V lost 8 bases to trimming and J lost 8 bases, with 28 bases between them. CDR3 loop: CASDGGRRTVTGDEQFF. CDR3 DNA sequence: TGTGCCAGTGACGGAGGCCGGCGCACCGTCACGGGCGATGAGCAGTTCTTC.

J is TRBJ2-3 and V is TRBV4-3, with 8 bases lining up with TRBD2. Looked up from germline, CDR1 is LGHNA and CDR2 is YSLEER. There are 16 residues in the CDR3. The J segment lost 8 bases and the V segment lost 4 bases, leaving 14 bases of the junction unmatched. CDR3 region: CASSLSGGLEGSTQYF. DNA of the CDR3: TGCGCCAGCAGCCTCTCGGGGGGACTAGAGGGATCTACGCAGTATTTT.

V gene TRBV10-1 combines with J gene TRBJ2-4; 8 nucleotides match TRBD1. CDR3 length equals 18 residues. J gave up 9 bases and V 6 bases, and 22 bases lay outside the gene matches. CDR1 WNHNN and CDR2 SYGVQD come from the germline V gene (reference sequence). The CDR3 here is CASRPRGHYLNPSGIQYF. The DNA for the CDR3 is TGCGCCAGCAGGCCCAGGGGGCACTACCTAAACCCCAGTGGCATTCAGTACTTC.

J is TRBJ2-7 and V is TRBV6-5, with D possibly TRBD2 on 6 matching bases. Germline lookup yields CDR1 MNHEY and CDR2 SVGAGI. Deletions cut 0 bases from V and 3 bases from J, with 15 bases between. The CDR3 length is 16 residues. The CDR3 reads CASSYSWAGRGYEQYF. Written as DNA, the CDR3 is TGTGCCAGCAGTTACTCGTGGGCAGGGCGGGGCTACGAGCAGTACTTC.

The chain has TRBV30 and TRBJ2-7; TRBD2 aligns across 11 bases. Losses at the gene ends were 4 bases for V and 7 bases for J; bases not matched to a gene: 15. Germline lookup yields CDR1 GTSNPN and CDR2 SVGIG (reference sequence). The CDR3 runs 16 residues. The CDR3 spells CAWTPSGRYRFGEQYF. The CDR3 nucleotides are TGTGCCTGGACCCCTAGCGGGAGGTATCGCTTTGGGGAGCAGTACTTC.

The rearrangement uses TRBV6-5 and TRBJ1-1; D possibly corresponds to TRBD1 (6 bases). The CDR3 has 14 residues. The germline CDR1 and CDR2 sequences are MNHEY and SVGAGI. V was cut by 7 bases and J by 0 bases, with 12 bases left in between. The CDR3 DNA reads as TGTGCCAGCAAAAACGGACAGATGAACACTGAAGCTTTCTTT. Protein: CASKNGQMNTEAFF.

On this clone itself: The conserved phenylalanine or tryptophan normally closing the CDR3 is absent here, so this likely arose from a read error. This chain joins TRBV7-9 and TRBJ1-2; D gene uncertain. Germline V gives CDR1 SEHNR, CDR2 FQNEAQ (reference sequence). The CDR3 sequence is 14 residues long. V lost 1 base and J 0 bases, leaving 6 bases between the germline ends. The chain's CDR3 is CASSLVLANYGYTL. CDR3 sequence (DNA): TGTGCCAGCAGCTTAGTGCTAGCTAACTATGGCTACACCCTC.

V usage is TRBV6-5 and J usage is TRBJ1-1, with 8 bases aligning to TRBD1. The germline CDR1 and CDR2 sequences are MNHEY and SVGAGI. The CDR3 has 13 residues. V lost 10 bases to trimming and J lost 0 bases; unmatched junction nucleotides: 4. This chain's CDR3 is CATWTGMNTEAFF. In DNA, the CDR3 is TGTGCCACCTGGACAGGGATGAACACTGAAGCTTTCTTT.

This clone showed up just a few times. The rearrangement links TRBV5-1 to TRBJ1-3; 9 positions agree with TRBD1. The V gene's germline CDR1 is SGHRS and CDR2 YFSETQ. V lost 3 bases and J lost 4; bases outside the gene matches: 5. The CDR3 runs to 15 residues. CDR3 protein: CASSSYRGQGNTIYF. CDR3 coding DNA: TGCGCCAGCAGCTCTTACAGGGGGCAAGGAAACACCATATATTTT.

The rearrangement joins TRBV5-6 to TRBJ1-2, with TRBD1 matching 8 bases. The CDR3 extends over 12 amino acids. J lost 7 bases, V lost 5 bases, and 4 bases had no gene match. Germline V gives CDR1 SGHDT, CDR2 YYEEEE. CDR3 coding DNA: TGTGCCAGCAGTCGGGACAGGTTTGGCTACACCTTC. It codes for CASSRDRFGYTF.

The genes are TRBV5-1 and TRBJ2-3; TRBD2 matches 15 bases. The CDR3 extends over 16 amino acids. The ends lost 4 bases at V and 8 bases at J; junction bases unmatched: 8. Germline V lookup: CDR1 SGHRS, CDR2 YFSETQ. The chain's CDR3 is CASSPGLAGGPGTQYF. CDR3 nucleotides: TGCGCCAGCAGCCCCGGACTAGCGGGAGGGCCAGGTACGCAGTATTTT. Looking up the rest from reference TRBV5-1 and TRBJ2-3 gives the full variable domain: KAGVTQTPRYLIKTRGQQVTLSCSPISGHRSVSWYQQTPGQGLQFLFEYFSETQRNKGNFPGRFSGRQFSNSRSEMNVSTLELGDSALYLCASSPGLAGGPGTQYFGPGTRLTVL.

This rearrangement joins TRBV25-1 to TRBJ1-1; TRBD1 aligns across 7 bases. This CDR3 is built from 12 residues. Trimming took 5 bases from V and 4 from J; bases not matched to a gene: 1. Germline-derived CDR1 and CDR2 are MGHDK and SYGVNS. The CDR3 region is CASSYRGTEAFF. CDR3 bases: TGTGCCAGCAGTTACAGGGGCACTGAAGCTTTCTTT.

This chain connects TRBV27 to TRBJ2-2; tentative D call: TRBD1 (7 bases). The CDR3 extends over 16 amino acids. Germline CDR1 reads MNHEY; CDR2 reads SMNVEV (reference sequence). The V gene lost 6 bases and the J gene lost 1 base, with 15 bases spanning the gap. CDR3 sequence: CASSSTQGGNTGELFF. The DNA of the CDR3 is TGTGCCAGCAGCTCCACCCAGGGGGGGAACACCGGGGAGCTGTTTTTT.

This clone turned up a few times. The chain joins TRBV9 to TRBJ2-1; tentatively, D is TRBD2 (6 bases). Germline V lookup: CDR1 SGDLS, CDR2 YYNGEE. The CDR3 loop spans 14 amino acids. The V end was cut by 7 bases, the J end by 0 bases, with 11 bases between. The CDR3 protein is CASSRGNSYNEQFF. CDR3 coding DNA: TGTGCCAGCTCTCGGGGGAACTCCTACAATGAGCAGTTCTTC.

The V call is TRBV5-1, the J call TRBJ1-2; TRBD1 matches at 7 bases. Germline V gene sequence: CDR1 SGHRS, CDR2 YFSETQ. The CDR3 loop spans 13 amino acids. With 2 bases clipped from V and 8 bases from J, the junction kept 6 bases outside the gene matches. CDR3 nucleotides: TGCGCCAGCAGCTTCGACAGGGAGTCCGGCTACACCTTC. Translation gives CASSFDRESGYTF.

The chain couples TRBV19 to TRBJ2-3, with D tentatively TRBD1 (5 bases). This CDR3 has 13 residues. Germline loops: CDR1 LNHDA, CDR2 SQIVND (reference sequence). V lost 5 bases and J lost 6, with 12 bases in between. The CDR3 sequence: CASSGAGWDTQYF. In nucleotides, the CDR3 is TGTGCCAGTAGTGGGGCCGGGTGGGATACGCAGTATTTT. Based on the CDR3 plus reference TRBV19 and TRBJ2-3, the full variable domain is DGGITQSPKYLFRKEGQNVTLSCEQNLNHDAMYWYRQDPGQGLRLIYYSQIVNDFQKGDIAEGYSVSREKKESFPLTVTSAQKNPTAFYLCASSGAGWDTQYFGPGTRLTVL.

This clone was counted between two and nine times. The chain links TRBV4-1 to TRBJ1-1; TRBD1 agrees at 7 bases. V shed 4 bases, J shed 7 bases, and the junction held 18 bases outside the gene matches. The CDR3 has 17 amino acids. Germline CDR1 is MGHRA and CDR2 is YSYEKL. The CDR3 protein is CASSPGETGPQADEAFF. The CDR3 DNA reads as TGCGCCAGCAGCCCAGGGGAGACAGGGCCTCAAGCCGATGAAGCTTTCTTT.

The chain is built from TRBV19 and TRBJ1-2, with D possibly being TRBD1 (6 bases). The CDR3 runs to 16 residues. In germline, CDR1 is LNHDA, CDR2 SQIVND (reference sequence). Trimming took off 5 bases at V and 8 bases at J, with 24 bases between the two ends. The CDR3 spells CASSAFPETGRGGYTF. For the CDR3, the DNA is TGTGCCAGTAGTGCCTTTCCAGAGACAGGAAGGGGAGGCTACACCTTC.

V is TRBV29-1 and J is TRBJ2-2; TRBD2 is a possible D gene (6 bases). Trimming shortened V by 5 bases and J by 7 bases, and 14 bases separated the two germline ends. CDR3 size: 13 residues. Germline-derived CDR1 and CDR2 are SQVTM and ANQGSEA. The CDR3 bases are TGCAGCGTTTGGAGGGAAGGAAGCGGGGAGCTGTTTTTT. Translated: CSVWREGSGELFF.

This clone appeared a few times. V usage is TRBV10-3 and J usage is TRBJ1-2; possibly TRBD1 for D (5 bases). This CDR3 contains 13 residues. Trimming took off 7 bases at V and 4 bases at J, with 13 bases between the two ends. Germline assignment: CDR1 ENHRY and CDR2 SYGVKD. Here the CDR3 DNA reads TGTGCCATCACCCAGGGTGAAAGCTATGGCTACACCTTC. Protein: CAITQGESYGYTF.

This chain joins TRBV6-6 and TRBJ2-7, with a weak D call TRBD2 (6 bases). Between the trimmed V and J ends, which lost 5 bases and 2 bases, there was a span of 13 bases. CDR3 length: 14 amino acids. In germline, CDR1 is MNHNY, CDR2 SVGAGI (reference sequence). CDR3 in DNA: TGTGCCAGCAGTCCCCAAGCGGGCCCCTACGAGCAGTACGTC. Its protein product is CASSPQAGPYEQYV.

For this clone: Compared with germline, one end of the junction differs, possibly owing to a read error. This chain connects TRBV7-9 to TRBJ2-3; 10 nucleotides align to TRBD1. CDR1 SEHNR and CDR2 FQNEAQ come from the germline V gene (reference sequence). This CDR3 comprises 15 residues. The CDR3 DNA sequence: TGTTCCAGCAGCTTCGACAGGGGGCATAGAGATACGCAGTATTTT. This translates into CSSSFDRGHRDTQYF.